This T cell receptor (beta chain) was documented in a study of spatial heterogeneity in lung cancer. Across the study: PBMC samples from follow-up, where available, were sequenced a median of approximately 24 months after resection.

The time point denotes: blood at routine non-recurrence follow-up after resection. Each TCR cDNA molecule bore a unique molecular identifier. MiXCR was run by TCRdb on the 5' RACE reads, yielding one entry per CDR3 protein. The table shows about 100,000 distinct CDR3 sequences, with less than 20% occurring only once. In this sample, this clonotype turned up a few times. The receptor comes from a male donor with early-stage non-small cell lung cancer. The sequences come from PBMCs, collected at follow-up.

The CDR3 here is CSVDGLAGAKLQETQYF. As DNA, the CDR3 is TGCAGCGTAGACGGACTAGCGGGGGCCAAGCTACAAGAGACCCAGTACTTC. The chain combines TRBV29-1 with TRBJ2-5; 13 positions agree with TRBD2. The CDR3 loop spans 17 amino acids. V was pared by 6 bases and J by 2 bases, with 12 bases of the junction left unmatched. The germline gives CDR1 SQVTM, CDR2 ANQGSEA.